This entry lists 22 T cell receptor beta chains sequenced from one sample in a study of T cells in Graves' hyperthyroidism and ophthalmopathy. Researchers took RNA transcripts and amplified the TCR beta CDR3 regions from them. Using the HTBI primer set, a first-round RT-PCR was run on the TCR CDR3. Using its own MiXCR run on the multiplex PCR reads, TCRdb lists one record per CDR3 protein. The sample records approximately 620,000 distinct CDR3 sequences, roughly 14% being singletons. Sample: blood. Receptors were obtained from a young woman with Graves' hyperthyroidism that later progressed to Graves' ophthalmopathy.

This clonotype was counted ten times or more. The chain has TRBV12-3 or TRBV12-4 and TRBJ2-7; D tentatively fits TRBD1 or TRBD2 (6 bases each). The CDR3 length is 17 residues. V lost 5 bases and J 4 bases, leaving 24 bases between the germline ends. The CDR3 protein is CASSPLLWGPGAYEQYF. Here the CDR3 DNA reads TGTGCCAGCAGTCCCTTATTGTGGGGTCCGGGGGCTTACGAGCAGTACTTC.

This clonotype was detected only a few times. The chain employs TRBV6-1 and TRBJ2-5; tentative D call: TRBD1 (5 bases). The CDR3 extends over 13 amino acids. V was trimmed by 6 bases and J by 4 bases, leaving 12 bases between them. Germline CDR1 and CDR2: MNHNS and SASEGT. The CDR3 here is CASSAMGRETQYF. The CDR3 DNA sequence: TGTGCCAGCAGCGCGATGGGGCGAGAGACCCAGTACTTC.

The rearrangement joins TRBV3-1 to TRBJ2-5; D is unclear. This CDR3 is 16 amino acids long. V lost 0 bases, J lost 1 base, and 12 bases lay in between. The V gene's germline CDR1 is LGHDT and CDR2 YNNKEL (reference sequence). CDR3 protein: CASSQEVNRLQETQYF. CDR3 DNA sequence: TGTGCCAGCAGCCAAGAGGTCAATCGGCTCCAAGAGACCCAGTACTTC.

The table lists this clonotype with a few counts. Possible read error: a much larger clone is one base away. The CDR3 protein is CASSQDLMGTRGEAQYF. CDR3 DNA: TGTGCCAGCAGTCAGGACCTGATGGGGACCCGGGGAGAGGCCCAGTACTTC. The J gene is TRBJ2-5, the V gene TRBV6-1; D is possibly TRBD1 or TRBD2 (5 bases each). The CDR3 consists of 17 residues. CDR1 is MNHNS and CDR2 is SASEGT in the germline V gene.

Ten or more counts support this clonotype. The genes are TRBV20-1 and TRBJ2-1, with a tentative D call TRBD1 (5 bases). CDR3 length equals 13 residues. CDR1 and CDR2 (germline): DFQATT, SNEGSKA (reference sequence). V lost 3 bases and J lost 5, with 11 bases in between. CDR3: CSASQGIHNEQFF. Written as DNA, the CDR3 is TGCAGTGCTAGCCAGGGTATCCACAATGAGCAGTTCTTC.

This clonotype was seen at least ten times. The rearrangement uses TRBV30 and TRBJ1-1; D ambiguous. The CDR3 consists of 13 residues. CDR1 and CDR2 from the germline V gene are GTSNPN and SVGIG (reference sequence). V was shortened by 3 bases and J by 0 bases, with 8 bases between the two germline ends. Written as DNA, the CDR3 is TGTGCCTGGAGCCTAAAGTTGAACACTGAAGCTTTCTTT. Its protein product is CAWSLKLNTEAFF.

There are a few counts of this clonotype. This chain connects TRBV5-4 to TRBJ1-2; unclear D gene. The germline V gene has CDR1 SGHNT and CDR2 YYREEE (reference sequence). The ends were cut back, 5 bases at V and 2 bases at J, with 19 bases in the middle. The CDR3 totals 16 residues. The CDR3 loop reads CASSPPGGGGNYGYTF. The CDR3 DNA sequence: TGTGCCAGCAGTCCCCCCGGTGGAGGCGGAAACTATGGCTACACCTTC.

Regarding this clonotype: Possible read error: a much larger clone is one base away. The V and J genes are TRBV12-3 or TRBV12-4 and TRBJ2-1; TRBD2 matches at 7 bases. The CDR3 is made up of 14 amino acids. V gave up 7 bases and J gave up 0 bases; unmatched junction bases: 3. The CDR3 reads CASTSGGSYNEQFF. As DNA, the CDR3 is TGTGCCAGCACTAGCGGAGGCTCCTACAATGAGCAGTTCTTC.

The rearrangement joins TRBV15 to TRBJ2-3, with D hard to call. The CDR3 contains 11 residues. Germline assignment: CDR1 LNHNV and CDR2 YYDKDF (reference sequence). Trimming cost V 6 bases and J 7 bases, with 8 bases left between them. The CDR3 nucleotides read TGTGCCACCAGTAAGGAGTATACGCAGTATTTT. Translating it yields CATSKEYTQYF.

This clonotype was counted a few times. CDR3 protein: CSARDPTGTYQPQHF. CDR3 coding DNA: TGCAGTGCTAGAGATCCGACAGGCACCTATCAGCCCCAGCATTTT. The chain has TRBV20-1 and TRBJ1-5; tentatively, D is TRBD1 (6 bases). V gave up 0 bases and J gave up 5 bases, with 14 bases separating them. Germline V CDR1 and CDR2: DFQATT, SNEGSKA (reference sequence). This CDR3 is 15 amino acids long.

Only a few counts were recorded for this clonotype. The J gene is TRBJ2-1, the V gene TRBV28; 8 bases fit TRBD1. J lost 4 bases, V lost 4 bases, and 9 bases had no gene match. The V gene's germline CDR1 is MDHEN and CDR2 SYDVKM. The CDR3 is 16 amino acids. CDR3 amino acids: CASSSPGTGNYNEQFF. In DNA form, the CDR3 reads TGTGCCAGCAGTTCTCCCGGGACAGGAAATTACAATGAGCAGTTCTTC. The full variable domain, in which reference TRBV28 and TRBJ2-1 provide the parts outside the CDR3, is DVKVTQSSRYLVKRTGEKVFLECVQDMDHENMFWYRQDPGLGLRLIYFSYDVKMKEKGDIPEGYSVSREKKERFSLILESASTNQTSMYLCASSSPGTGNYNEQFFGPGTRLTVL.

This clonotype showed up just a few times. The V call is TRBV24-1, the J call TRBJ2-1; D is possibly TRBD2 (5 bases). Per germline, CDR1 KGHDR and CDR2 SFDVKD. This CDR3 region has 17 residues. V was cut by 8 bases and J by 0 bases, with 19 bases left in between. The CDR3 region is CATKDWPTLDSYNEQFF. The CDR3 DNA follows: TGTGCCACCAAGGACTGGCCGACCTTAGACTCCTACAATGAGCAGTTCTTC.

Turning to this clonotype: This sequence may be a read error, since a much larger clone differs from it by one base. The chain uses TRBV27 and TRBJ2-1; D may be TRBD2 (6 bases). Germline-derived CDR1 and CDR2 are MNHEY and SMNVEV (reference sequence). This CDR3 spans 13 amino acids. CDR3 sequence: CANSSLGGNEQFF. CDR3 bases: TGTGCCAACAGTTCCCTTGGGGGGAATGAGCAGTTCTTC.

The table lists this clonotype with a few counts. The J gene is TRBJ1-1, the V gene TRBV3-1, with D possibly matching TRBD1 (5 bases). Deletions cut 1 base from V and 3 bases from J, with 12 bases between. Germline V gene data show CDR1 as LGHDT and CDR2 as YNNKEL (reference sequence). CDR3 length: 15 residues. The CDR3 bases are TGTGCCAGCAGCCAAGGCTGGTTGGGGGACACTGAAGCTTTCTTT. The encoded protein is CASSQGWLGDTEAFF.

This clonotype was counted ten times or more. The CDR3 loop reads CASSSDGGAEPQHF. CDR3 in DNA: TGCGCCAGCAGCTCCGACGGGGGGGCTGAGCCCCAGCATTTT. The rearrangement links TRBV5-1 to TRBJ1-5, with a tentative D call TRBD1 (6 bases). The CDR3 is 14 amino acids. Deletions cut 3 bases from V and 8 bases from J, with 15 bases between. The germline gives CDR1 SGHRS, CDR2 YFSETQ. Complete variable domain (other parts from reference TRBV5-1 and TRBJ1-5): KAGVTQTPRYLIKTRGQQVTLSCSPISGHRSVSWYQQTPGQGLQFLFEYFSETQRNKGNFPGRFSGRQFSNSRSEMNVSTLELGDSALYLCASSSDGGAEPQHFGDGTRLSIL.

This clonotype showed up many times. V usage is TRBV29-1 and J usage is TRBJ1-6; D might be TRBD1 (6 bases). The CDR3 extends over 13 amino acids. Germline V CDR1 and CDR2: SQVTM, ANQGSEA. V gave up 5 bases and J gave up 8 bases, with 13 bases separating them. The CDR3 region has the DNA TGCAGCGTTCTTGACAGGTTTGATTCACCCCTCCACTTT. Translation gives CSVLDRFDSPLHF.

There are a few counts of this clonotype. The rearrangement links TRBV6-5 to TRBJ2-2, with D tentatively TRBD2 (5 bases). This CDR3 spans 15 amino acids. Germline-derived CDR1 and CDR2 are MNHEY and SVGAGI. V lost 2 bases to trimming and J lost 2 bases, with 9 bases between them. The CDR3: CASSYTASNTGELFF. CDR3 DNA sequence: TGTGCCAGCAGTTACACGGCTAGCAACACCGGGGAGCTGTTTTTT.

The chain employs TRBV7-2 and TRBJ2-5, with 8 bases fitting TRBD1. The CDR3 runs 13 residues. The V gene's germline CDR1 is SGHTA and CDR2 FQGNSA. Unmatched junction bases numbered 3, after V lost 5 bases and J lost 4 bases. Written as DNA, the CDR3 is TGTGCCAGCAGCGTAACAGGGGGAGAGACCCAGTACTTC. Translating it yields CASSVTGGETQYF.

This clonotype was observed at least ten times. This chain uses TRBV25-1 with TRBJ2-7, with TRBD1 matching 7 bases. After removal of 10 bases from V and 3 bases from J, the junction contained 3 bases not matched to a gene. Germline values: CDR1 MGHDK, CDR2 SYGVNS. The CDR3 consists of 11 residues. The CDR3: CATGTDYEQYF. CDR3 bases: TGTGCCACTGGGACAGACTACGAGCAGTACTTC.

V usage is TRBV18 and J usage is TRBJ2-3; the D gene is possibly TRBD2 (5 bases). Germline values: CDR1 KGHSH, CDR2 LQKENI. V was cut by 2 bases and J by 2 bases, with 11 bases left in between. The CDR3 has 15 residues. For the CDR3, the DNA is TGTGCCAGCTCACCAATCGAGGGCACCACAGATACGCAGTATTTT. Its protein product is CASSPIEGTTDTQYF.

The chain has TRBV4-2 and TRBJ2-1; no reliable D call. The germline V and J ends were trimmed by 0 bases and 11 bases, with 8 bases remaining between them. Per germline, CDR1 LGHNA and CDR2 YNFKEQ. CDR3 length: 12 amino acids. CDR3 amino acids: CASSQDPGQQFF. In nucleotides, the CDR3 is TGTGCCAGCAGCCAAGACCCCGGGCAGCAGTTCTTC.

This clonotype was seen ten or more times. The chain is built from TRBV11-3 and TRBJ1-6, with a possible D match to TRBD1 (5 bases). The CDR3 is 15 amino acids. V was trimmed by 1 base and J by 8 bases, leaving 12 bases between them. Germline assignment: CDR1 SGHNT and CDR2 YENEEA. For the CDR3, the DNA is TGTGCCAGCAGCTTAGGTCCGGGGCGCGATTCACCCCTCCACTTT. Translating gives CASSLGPGRDSPLHF.